Below are 19 T cell receptor beta chains sequenced from a single sample in a study of CD8 T cells in Susac syndrome (dated by TCRdb to between 2019 and 2020). The method behind the library was the immunoSEQ multiplex PCR assay. RNA was extracted using the RNeasy kit, and roughly 0.45 to 1 microgram was reverse transcribed with random hexamers. TCRdb reprocessed the public reads (quality trimming at Q25 with fastp, clone calling with MiXCR) and kept in-frame beta chains. Every distinct CDR3 protein forms one entry, paired with its most common genes and DNA. The table for this sample lists 200,000 to 250,000 distinct CDR3 sequences; 90% to 95% of them were counted only once. Clones ranked in the top ten supply around 0.15% of the sample. Sequencing was carried out using CD8+ T cells from PBMCs. All receptors derive from a human donor with multiple sclerosis.

The chain uses TRBV14 and TRBJ2-1, with a tentative D call TRBD2 (5 bases). The CDR3 length is 13 residues. Germline-derived CDR1 and CDR2 are SGHDN and FVKESK. V was clipped by 4 bases and J by 5 bases, with 9 bases between them. The DNA of the CDR3 is TGTGCCAGCAGCCTCGGGATGAACAATGAGCAGTTCTTC. This translates into CASSLGMNNEQFF.

The rearrangement links TRBV19 to TRBJ2-1; the D is unclear. Looked up from germline, CDR1 is LNHDA and CDR2 is SQIVND (reference sequence). CDR3 size: 15 residues. V dropped 0 bases and J dropped 6 bases, with 12 bases sitting between them. The CDR3 loop reads CASSIDPSSRNEQFF. CDR3 sequence (DNA): TGTGCCAGTAGTATAGATCCCTCAAGCCGCAATGAGCAGTTCTTC.

J is TRBJ2-7 and V is TRBV7-9; 7 bases match TRBD1. The CDR3 covers 16 residues. Germline V gene sequence: CDR1 SEHNR, CDR2 FQNEAQ (reference sequence). Trimming took 5 bases from V and 3 from J; bases not matched to a gene: 13. This CDR3 is CASSDTYRGRGYEQYF. CDR3 coding DNA: TGTGCCAGCAGCGACACCTACAGGGGCCGGGGCTACGAGCAGTACTTC.

The rearrangement links TRBV27 to TRBJ1-2; D ambiguous. CDR1 and CDR2 (germline): MNHEY, SMNVEV (reference sequence). Trimming cost V 5 bases and J 6 bases, with 16 bases left between them. This CDR3 region has 14 residues. CDR3 sequence (DNA): TGTGCCAGCAGTCCATTCGCGGGTTTTGATGGCTACACCTTC. Amino acids: CASSPFAGFDGYTF.

This clonotype has a handful of counts. The V and J genes are TRBV12-3 or TRBV12-4 and TRBJ2-1, with no clear D. Trimming took off 3 bases at V and 1 base at J, with 7 bases between the two ends. The CDR3 spans 14 residues. The DNA for the CDR3 is TGTGCCAGCAGTTTTAAGTCTTCCTACAATGAGCAGTTCTTC. It translates to CASSFKSSYNEQFF.

The gene calls are TRBV20-1 and TRBJ1-2; tentatively, D is TRBD1 (5 bases). Germline CDR1 reads DFQATT; CDR2 reads SNEGSKA (reference sequence). The CDR3 has 10 residues. With 3 bases removed from V and 8 bases from J, the gap between germline ends came to 7 bases. In DNA form, the CDR3 reads TGCAGTGCTAGTTCAGGGGGCTACACCTTC. The encoded protein is CSASSGGYTF.

This clonotype was seen only once. This chain uses TRBV20-1 with TRBJ2-7; 11 bases match TRBD2. Germline CDR1 and CDR2: DFQATT and SNEGSKA (reference sequence). This CDR3 contains 15 residues. The V gene end was trimmed by 5 bases and the J gene end by 3 bases; junction bases not matched to a gene: 9. The CDR3 region is CSASLAGGGNYEQYF. CDR3 nucleotides: TGCAGTGCTTCTCTAGCGGGAGGTGGAAACTACGAGCAGTACTTC.

Worth noting for this clonotype: An end of the junction differs from the germline gene, which may be a read error. V is TRBV24-1 and J is TRBJ2-3; a possible D gene is TRBD2 (5 bases). Germline V CDR1 and CDR2: KGHDR, SFDVKD. The length of the CDR3 is 16 residues. As DNA, the CDR3 is TGTGCCACCAATGATTTGGCGGGTGGGGTGGGAGATACGCAGTATTTT. This translates into CATNDLAGGVGDTQYF.

V usage is TRBV7-9 and J usage is TRBJ2-7; D may be TRBD1 (5 bases). Per germline, CDR1 SEHNR and CDR2 FQNEAQ (reference sequence). The CDR3 runs to 15 residues. Trimming took off 3 bases at V and 1 base at J, with 13 bases between the two ends. The CDR3 reads CASSFQGGRSYEQYF. CDR3 DNA sequence: TGTGCCAGCAGCTTTCAGGGTGGCCGGTCCTACGAGCAGTACTTC. Based on the CDR3 plus reference TRBV7-9 and TRBJ2-7, the full variable domain is DTGVSQNPRHKITKRGQNVTFRCDPISEHNRLYWYRQTLGQGPEFLTYFQNEAQLEKSRLLSDRFSAERPKGSFSTLEIQRTEQGDSAMYLCASSFQGGRSYEQYFGPGTRLTVT.

The gene calls are TRBV9 and TRBJ1-4; perhaps TRBD1 as D (5 bases). Germline CDR1 reads SGDLS; CDR2 reads YYNGEE. The V and J ends lost 2 bases and 2 bases respectively, with 7 bases between them. The CDR3 sequence is 14 residues long. CDR3 bases: TGTGCCAGCAGCGTTGGGGGTACTAATGAAAAACTGTTTTTT. Protein: CASSVGGTNEKLFF.

This sequence joins TRBV12-3 or TRBV12-4 and TRBJ2-7; TRBD2 agrees at 8 bases. After removal of 6 bases from V and 6 bases from J, the junction contained 10 bases not matched to a gene. This CDR3 is 14 amino acids long. The CDR3 sequence is CASSTSGGGSEQYF. In DNA, the CDR3 is TGTGCCAGCAGCACCTCGGGGGGGGGTTCCGAGCAGTACTTC.

The V gene is TRBV20-1, the J gene TRBJ2-1; tentative D call: TRBD1 (6 bases). The germline V gene has CDR1 DFQATT and CDR2 SNEGSKA (reference sequence). The CDR3 is 13 amino acids. Trimming shortened V by 0 bases and J by 9 bases, and 12 bases separated the two germline ends. As DNA, the CDR3 is TGCAGTGCTAGAGACGGTACAGGGATTGAGCAGTTCTTC. Translating gives CSARDGTGIEQFF.

J is TRBJ1-2 and V is TRBV19; the D is unclear. V lost 6 bases and J lost 4, with 18 bases in between. There are 15 residues in the CDR3. CDR1 and CDR2 from the germline V gene are LNHDA and SQIVND (reference sequence). In nucleotides, the CDR3 is TGTGCCAGTAGAGACCCGGACGTCCCGTCCTATGGCTACACCTTC. Translating gives CASRDPDVPSYGYTF.

For this clonotype: One junction end disagrees with the germline gene, perhaps due to a read error. This chain joins TRBV4-1 and TRBJ1-1; the match to TRBD1 covers 7 bases. This CDR3 comprises 13 residues. Germline CDR1 is MGHRA and CDR2 is YSYEKL. The DNA for the CDR3 is TGTGCCAGCAGTCAGGGGGGGAACACTGAAGCTTTCTTT. Amino acids: CASSQGGNTEAFF.

The chain has TRBV4-1 and TRBJ2-7; D not resolved. The germline V and J ends were trimmed by 1 base and 3 bases, with 10 bases remaining between them. The CDR3 has 14 residues. The germline V gene has CDR1 MGHRA and CDR2 YSYEKL. CDR3 bases: TGCGCCAGCAGCCAAGGGCTAGGAAACTACGAGCAGTACTTC. As protein: CASSQGLGNYEQYF.

The CDR3 sequence is CAISEGQGEGETQYF. The CDR3 region has the DNA TGTGCCATCAGTGAAGGACAGGGGGAGGGAGAGACCCAGTACTTC. The genes are TRBV10-3 and TRBJ2-5, with TRBD1 matching 10 bases. The CDR3 consists of 15 residues. V shed 3 bases and J 4 bases; nucleotides not matched to a gene: 5. Germline V gene lookup returns CDR1 ENHRY and CDR2 SYGVKD.

This clonotype was counted once. The gene calls are TRBV2 and TRBJ1-3, with D unclear. This CDR3 spans 17 amino acids. The V and J ends lost 2 bases and 0 bases respectively, with 14 bases between them. Germline-derived CDR1 and CDR2 are SNHLY and FYNNEI. The CDR3 DNA reads TGTGCCAGCAGTGAACCTCCATCTTCACTCTCTGGAAACACCATATATTTT. The encoded protein is CASSEPPSSLSGNTIYF.

J is TRBJ1-2 and V is TRBV4-1; D is perhaps TRBD1 (5 bases). Germline CDR1 MGHRA, CDR2 YSYEKL. The CDR3 sequence is 15 residues long. Trimming cost V 2 bases and J 4 bases, with 14 bases left between them. In DNA, the CDR3 is TGCGCCAGCAGCCAATTTGACAGTCGTCCCTATGGCTACACCTTC. Its translation: CASSQFDSRPYGYTF.

The chain joins TRBV6-2 or TRBV6-3 to TRBJ2-5; D is undetermined. The V end lost 2 bases, the J end lost 0 bases, and 10 bases lay between the germline ends. This CDR3 spans 15 amino acids. Germline V gene data show CDR1 as MNHEY and CDR2 as SVGEGT. CDR3 region: CASSYPLRDQETQYF. In nucleotides, the CDR3 is TGTGCCAGCAGTTACCCCCTCCGGGACCAAGAGACCCAGTACTTC.